This T cell receptor (beta chain) was captured by sequencing in a study of T-cell memory formation after mild COVID-19. Background on the study: Each donor largely had its own TCR clusters.

Regarding the study as a whole: Researchers report contracting CD4+ clones mostly in CM and EM, with CD8+ clones in EMRA. Clones shrinking from day 15 to 85 showed even CD4/CD8 mixes; later expanders tilted CD4+.

Germline loops: CDR1 MNHEY, CDR2 SMNVEV (reference sequence). The length of the CDR3 is 14 residues. Trimming cost V 6 bases and J 5 bases, with 16 bases left between them. MiXCR, run by TCRdb on the 5' RACE reads, gives a single entry per CDR3 protein. This sample has 110,000 to 150,000 distinct CDR3 sequences, with about 25% found just once. This clonotype was seen more than once but under ten times. Antigen unknown. This chain links TRBV27 with TRBJ2-5; TRBD1 might be the D (6 bases). Specimen: PBMCs or a T cell subset sorted from them (not recorded which). The source of this sequence is an adult woman who had mild COVID-19 (a few samples of this study predate the infection). Cell type and time point are not known. This CDR3 reads CASSTDRYRETQYF. For the CDR3, the DNA is TGTGCCAGCAGCACTGACAGGTACCGGGAGACCCAGTACTTC.